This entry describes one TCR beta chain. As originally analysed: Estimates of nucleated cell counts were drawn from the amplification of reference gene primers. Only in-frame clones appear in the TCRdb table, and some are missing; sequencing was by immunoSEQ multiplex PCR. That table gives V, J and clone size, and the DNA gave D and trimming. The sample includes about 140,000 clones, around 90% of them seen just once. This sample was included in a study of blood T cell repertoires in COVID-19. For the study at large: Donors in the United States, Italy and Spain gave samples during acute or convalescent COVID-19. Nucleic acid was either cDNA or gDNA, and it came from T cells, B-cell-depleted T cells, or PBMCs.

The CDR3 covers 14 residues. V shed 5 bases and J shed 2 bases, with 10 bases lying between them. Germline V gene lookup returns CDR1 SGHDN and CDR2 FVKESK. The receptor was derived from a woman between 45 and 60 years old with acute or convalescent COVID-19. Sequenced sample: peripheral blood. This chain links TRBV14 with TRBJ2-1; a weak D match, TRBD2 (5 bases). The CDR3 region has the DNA TGTGCCAGCAGCGAGTGGGGAGCCTACAATGAGCAGTTCTTC. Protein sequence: CASSEWGAYNEQFF.